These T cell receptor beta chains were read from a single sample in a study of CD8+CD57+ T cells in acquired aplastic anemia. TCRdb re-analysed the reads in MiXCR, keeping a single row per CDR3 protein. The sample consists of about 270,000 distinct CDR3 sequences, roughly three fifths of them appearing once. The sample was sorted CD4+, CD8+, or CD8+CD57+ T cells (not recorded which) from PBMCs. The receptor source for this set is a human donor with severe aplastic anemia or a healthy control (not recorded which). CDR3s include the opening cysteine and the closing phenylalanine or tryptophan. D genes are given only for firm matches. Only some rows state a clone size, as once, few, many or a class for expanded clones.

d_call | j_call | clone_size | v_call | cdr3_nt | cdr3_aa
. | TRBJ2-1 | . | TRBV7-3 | TGTGCCAGCAGCTCTCAGAATGCTGAGCAGTTCTTC | CASSSQNAEQFF
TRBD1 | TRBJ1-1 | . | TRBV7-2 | TGTGCCGGCAGCTCCCGACAGGGGGGATTGAACACCGAAGCTTTCTTT | CAGSSRQGGLNTEAFF
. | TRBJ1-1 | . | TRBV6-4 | TGTGCCAGCAGTAAACCGGGGACCACTGAAGCTTTCTTT | CASSKPGTTEAFF
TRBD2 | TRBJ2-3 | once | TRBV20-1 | TGCAGTGCCGAAACCGGGACTAGCGGCGCAGATACGCAGTATTTT | CSAETGTSGADTQYF
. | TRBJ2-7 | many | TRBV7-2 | TGTGCCAGCAGCTTCCAACAGGGAAGCGAGCAGTACTTC | CASSFQQGSEQYF
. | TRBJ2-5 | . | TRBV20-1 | TGCAGTGCTAGAGAGGGGGGCACGGAGACCCAGTACTTC | CSAREGGTETQYF
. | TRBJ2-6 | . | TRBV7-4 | TGTGCCAGCAGCCCCGGGACGAACTATGGCTCTGGGGCCAACGTCCTGACTTTC | CASSPGTNYGSGANVLTF
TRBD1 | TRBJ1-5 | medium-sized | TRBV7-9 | TGTGCCAGTGGACAGGGCATCAAGCCCCAGCATTTT | CASGQGIKPQHF
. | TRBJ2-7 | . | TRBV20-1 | TGCAGTGCTAGTGTTGGGGGGAGCTCCTACGAGCAGTACTTC | CSASVGGSSYEQYF
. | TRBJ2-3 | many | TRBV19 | TGTGCCAGTAGTATCCCCTCAGCGAAGGGGACAGATACGCAGTATTTT | CASSIPSAKGTDTQYF
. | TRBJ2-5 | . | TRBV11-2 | TGTGCCAGCAGCTGGGACGGGTGGACCCAGTACTTC | CASSWDGWTQYF
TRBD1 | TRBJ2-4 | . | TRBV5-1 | TGCGCCAGCAGCTTGGGACGGGACAGGGTATCCATTCAGTACTTC | CASSLGRDRVSIQYF
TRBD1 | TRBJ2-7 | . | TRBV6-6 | TGTGCCAGCAGTCAGGGACAGAAGCGATCCGAGCAGTACTTC | CASSQGQKRSEQYF
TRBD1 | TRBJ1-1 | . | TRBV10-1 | TGCGCCAGCACCCCCCGAAGGGGGCTCGACATGAACACTGAAGCTTTCTTT | CASTPRRGLDMNTEAFF
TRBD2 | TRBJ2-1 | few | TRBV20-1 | TGCAGTGCTAGAGTAGCGGGGGGCCCCATCGATGAGCAGTTCTTC | CSARVAGGPIDEQFF
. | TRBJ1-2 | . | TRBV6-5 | TGTGCCAGCAGTTACTCGCGGCAGTCCTACTATGGCTACACCTTC | CASSYSRQSYYGYTF
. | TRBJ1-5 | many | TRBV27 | TGTGCCAGCAGTTCCCGATCGAGCCGAGGACCCCAGCATTTT | CASSSRSSRGPQHF
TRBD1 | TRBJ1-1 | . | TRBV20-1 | TGCAGTGCTAGAGATCCCGACAGGGAGAACACTGAAGCTTTCTTT | CSARDPDRENTEAFF